This passage covers 3 T cell receptor beta chains from one sample sequenced in a study of CD8 T cells in Susac syndrome. The RNA, about 0.45 to 1 ug, was put through reverse transcription using random hexamers. TCRdb fed the immunoSEQ multiplex PCR reads into MiXCR, producing one record per CDR3 protein. The data contain more than 150,000 distinct CDR3 sequences, 92% of them seen just once; the ten biggest clones take up approximately 0.073%. Specimen: CD4+ T cells from PBMCs. The receptor set was obtained from a human donor in good health.

In its sample, this clonotype was seen a few times. V gene TRBV25-1 combines with J gene TRBJ1-2, with TRBD1 identical over 8 bases. V shed 7 bases, J shed 4 bases, and the junction held 14 bases outside the gene matches. Germline V gene data show CDR1 as MGHDK and CDR2 as SYGVNS. The CDR3 contains 16 residues. The chain's CDR3 is CASTRGTGPPLYGYTF. The CDR3, as DNA: TGTGCCAGCACTCGCGGGACAGGCCCGCCCCTCTATGGCTACACCTTC.

The gene calls are TRBV19 and TRBJ2-1; the D gene could be TRBD1 or TRBD2 (6 bases each). Trimming cost V 3 bases and J 3 bases, with 12 bases left between them. CDR3 length: 15 amino acids. Per the germline V gene, CDR1 is LNHDA and CDR2 is SQIVND (reference sequence). The CDR3 region is CASSIDGGSYNEQFF. Here the CDR3 DNA reads TGTGCCAGTAGTATCGACGGGGGCAGCTACAATGAGCAGTTCTTC.

The chain employs TRBV7-9 and TRBJ2-1; D is unclear. V shed 5 bases and J shed 8 bases, with 10 bases lying between them. Germline CDR1 and CDR2: SEHNR and FQNEAQ (reference sequence). The CDR3 is made up of 12 amino acids. CDR3 in DNA: TGTGCCAGCAGCCCGAGTGGGTATGAGCAGTTCTTC. This codes for CASSPSGYEQFF.